This is a list of T cell receptor beta chains from one sample in a study of blood T cell repertoires in COVID-19. Sequencing used immunoSEQ multiplex PCR; TCRdb keeps in-frame clones, though not all of them. Altogether about 23,000 clones are present, around nine tenths being singletons, with the ten largest covering about a sixth. The sample comprised peripheral blood. These receptors all stem from a human donor with acute or convalescent COVID-19. The donor label of this sample is uncertain. CDR3s include the opening cysteine and the closing phenylalanine or tryptophan. A D gene is named only where the DNA matches it firmly. Rows may omit the clone size; those that give it use once, few, many or a size class.

j_call	d_call	clone_size	v_call	cdr3_length	cdr3_aa	cdr3_nt
TRBJ1-2	NA	NA	TRBV6-5	14	CASSSSRAAPFYTF	TGTGCCAGCAGTTCCTCGCGGGCAGCCCCGTTCTACACCTTC
TRBJ2-3	TRBD2	once	TRBV6-1	17	CASRETGLAGGPDTQYF	TGTGCCAGCAGGGAAACGGGACTAGCGGGAGGGCCGGATACGCAGTATTTT
TRBJ2-1	TRBD1	NA	TRBV7-3	14	CASSLRQGGGEQFF	TGTGCCAGCAGCTTAAGACAGGGGGGAGGTGAGCAGTTCTTC
TRBJ2-7	NA	NA	TRBV9	15	CASSLLGGESYEQYF	TGTGCCAGCAGCCTCCTCGGTGGGGAGTCCTACGAGCAGTACTTC
TRBJ1-1	NA	NA	TRBV7-9	15	CASSSRGVRGTEAFF	TGTGCCAGCAGCTCCCGGGGGGTAAGGGGTACTGAAGCTTTCTTT
TRBJ2-1	NA	NA	TRBV6-5	13	CASRADGRGEQFF	TGTGCCAGCAGGGCGGACGGACGGGGTGAGCAGTTCTTC
TRBJ2-5	NA	NA	TRBV11-2	15	CASSSQTGRQETQYF	TGTGCCAGCAGCTCGCAAACGGGGAGGCAAGAGACCCAGTACTTC
TRBJ1-1	TRBD1	NA	TRBV6-5	14	CASSPGGASTEAFF	TGTGCCAGCAGCCCAGGGGGCGCAAGCACTGAAGCTTTCTTT
TRBJ2-7	NA	NA	TRBV9	15	CASSAEPGHSYEQYF	TGTGCCAGCAGCGCGGAACCGGGACACTCCTACGAGCAGTACTTC
TRBJ1-2	NA	few	TRBV11-2	14	CASSSRLIKGGYTF	TGTGCCAGCAGCTCCCGACTCATAAAAGGTGGCTACACCTTC
TRBJ1-5	TRBD1	NA	TRBV19	14	CASSRGTGDQPQHF	TGTGCCAGTAGTCGCGGGACAGGGGATCAGCCCCAGCATTTT
TRBJ2-1	TRBD1	NA	TRBV19	14	CASSTTGGGNEQFF	TGTGCCAGTAGTACGACAGGGGGTGGTAATGAGCAGTTCTTC
TRBJ2-1	TRBD2	NA	TRBV11-2	18	CASSSPGFGGGLSGEQFF	TGTGCCAGCAGCTCGCCGGGCTTTGGGGGAGGGCTGTCTGGTGAGCAGTTCTTC
TRBJ1-2	TRBD1	NA	TRBV6-5	14	CASSLQGADYGYTF	TGTGCCAGCAGCCTACAGGGGGCTGACTATGGCTACACCTTC
TRBJ1-1	NA	NA	TRBV4-1	12	CASSQVDTEAFF	TGCGCCAGCAGCCAAGTCGACACTGAAGCTTTCTTT
TRBJ1-1	TRBD1	NA	TRBV6-5	13	CASITTGRTEAFF	TGTGCCAGCATCACGACAGGGCGGACTGAAGCTTTCTTT
TRBJ2-7	TRBD1	NA	TRBV3-1/TRBV3-2	15	CASSQKDRGSYEQYF	TGTGCCAGCAGCCAAAAGGACAGGGGCTCCTACGAGCAGTACTTC
TRBJ1-6	NA	NA	TRBV3-1/TRBV3-2	13	CASSRVQGAPLHF	TGTGCCAGCAGCCGAGTACAGGGCGCACCCCTCCACTTT
TRBJ2-7	TRBD2	NA	TRBV11-2	15	CASRFSGGQRYEQYF	TGTGCCAGCAGATTTAGCGGGGGGCAGCGCTACGAGCAGTACTTC
TRBJ2-3	TRBD1	NA	TRBV5-6	15	CASSLATGGTDTQYF	TGTGCCAGCAGCTTGGCCACAGGGGGCACAGATACGCAGTATTTT